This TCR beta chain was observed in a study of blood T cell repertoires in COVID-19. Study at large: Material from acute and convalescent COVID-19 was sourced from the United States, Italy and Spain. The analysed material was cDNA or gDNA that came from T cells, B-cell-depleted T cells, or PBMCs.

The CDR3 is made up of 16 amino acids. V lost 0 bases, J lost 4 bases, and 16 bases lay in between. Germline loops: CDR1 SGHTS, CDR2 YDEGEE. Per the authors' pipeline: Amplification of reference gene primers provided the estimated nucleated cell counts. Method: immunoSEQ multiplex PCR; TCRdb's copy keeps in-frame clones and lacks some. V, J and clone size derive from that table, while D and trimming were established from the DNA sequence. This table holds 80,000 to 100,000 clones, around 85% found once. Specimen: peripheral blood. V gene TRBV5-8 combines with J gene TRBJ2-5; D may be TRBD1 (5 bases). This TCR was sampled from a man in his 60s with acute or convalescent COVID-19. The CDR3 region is CASSLARRATLETQYF. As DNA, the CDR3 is TGTGCCAGCAGCTTGGCCCGCAGGGCCACCTTAGAGACCCAGTACTTC.